The 3 T cell receptor beta chains given below trace back to one sample, sequenced in a study of blood T cell repertoires in COVID-19. Clones were sequenced by immunoSEQ multiplex PCR, and TCRdb holds only the in-frame ones, with some missing. The table has nearly 250,000 clones, about 84% seen once. Material: PBMCs or T cells enriched from blood (not recorded which). The receptor set was obtained from a woman aged 45-60 years who had recovered from COVID-19.

The chain has TRBV5-4 and TRBJ2-1, with 7 bases matching TRBD1. J gave up 12 bases and V 0 bases, and 9 bases lay outside the gene matches. The CDR3 runs 14 residues. Per germline, CDR1 SGHNT and CDR2 YYREEE (reference sequence). CDR3 in DNA: TGTGCCAGCAGCTTGGCGAGGGGGCCGAGGGGGCAGTTCTTC. Its translation is CASSLARGPRGQFF.

This clone was observed a handful of times. V usage is TRBV5-6 and J usage is TRBJ2-7, with TRBD1 matching over 8 bases. There are 16 residues in the CDR3. Germline V gene lookup returns CDR1 SGHDT and CDR2 YYEEEE. V was pared by 0 bases and J by 1 base, with 6 bases of the junction left unmatched. CDR3 in DNA: TGTGCCAGCAGCTTGGGGGGCAGGGGGCTGTCCTACGAGCAGTACTTC. Protein product: CASSLGGRGLSYEQYF.

The chain links TRBV19 to TRBJ1-5, with D hard to call. This CDR3 has 12 residues. Trimming left V 8 bases short and J 6 bases short, with 11 bases between. The V gene's germline CDR1 is LNHDA and CDR2 SQIVND (reference sequence). Here the CDR3 reads CASGVGSQPQHF. CDR3 DNA: TGTGCCAGTGGGGTCGGGAGTCAGCCCCAGCATTTT.